This TCR beta chain derives from a study of T cell changes during pregnancy in multiple sclerosis. This CDR3 has 16 amino acids. Germline V lookup: CDR1 LNHNV, CDR2 YYDKDF (reference sequence). Unmatched junction bases numbered 8, after V lost 0 bases and J lost 4 bases. TCRdb's table, derived via immunoSEQ multiplex PCR, lists solely in-frame clones and lacks some. Of approximately 100,000 clones in the sample, around nine tenths are singletons; the top ten hold more than 0.95%. The source is a female donor with multiple sclerosis, enrolled in a pregnancy study. The V call is TRBV15, the J call TRBJ1-2; 7 bases align to TRBD1. This specimen was peripheral blood, taken in the second trimester of pregnancy. CDR3 bases: TGTGCCACCAGCAGAGAAAGGGCCGGGACAGTCTATGGCTACACCTTC. It yields the protein CATSRERAGTVYGYTF.